Included here is one T cell receptor (beta chain) sequence, with context. This sample was included in a study of blood T cell repertoires in COVID-19. Overall study: COVID-19 samples collected from the United States, Italy and Spain covered acute and convalescent phases. Nucleic acid was either cDNA or gDNA, and it came from T cells, B-cell-depleted T cells, or PBMCs.

This CDR3 has 14 amino acids. Germline loops: CDR1 SGDLS, CDR2 YYNGEE. Trimming took 7 bases from V and 8 from J; bases not matched to a gene: 6. In the source study's methods: Amplifying reference gene primers gave estimates of nucleated cell counts. Clones were sequenced by immunoSEQ multiplex PCR, and TCRdb holds only the in-frame ones, with some missing. V, J and clone size derive from that table, while D and trimming were established from the DNA sequence. This table has over 80,000 clones, approximately 90% appearing once. This TCR was recovered from a man in his forties or fifties with acute or convalescent COVID-19. The sample consisted of peripheral blood. The genes are TRBV9 and TRBJ2-1; 13 bases map to TRBD2. The CDR3, as DNA: TGTGCCAGCTCGACTAGCGGGGGGTTAGATGAGCAGTTCTTC. Protein: CASSTSGGLDEQFF.